These 17 T cell receptor beta chains were all obtained from the same sample, sequenced in a study of blood T cell repertoires in COVID-19. Repertoires were generated with immunoSEQ multiplex PCR, while TCRdb's copy carries only in-frame clones and drops some. Among some 200,000 clones listed, about 81% were seen once. Specimen: PBMCs or T cells enriched from blood (not recorded which). These receptors originate from a man in his forties who had recovered from COVID-19.

In DNA, the CDR3 is TGTGCCAGCAGCCAACAACCCGGCGCCGGGGTAGAAAAACTGTTTTTT. This codes for CASSQQPGAGVEKLFF. The chain uses TRBV7-6 and TRBJ1-4; D call uncertain. CDR1 and CDR2 (germline): SGHVS, FNYEAQ. Trimming took 5 bases from V and 8 from J, leaving 21 bases between them. This CDR3 contains 16 residues.

This chain joins TRBV6-1 and TRBJ2-7; TRBD1 aligns across 9 bases. After removal of 1 base from V and 3 bases from J, the junction contained 7 bases not matched to a gene. The V gene's germline CDR1 is MNHNS and CDR2 SASEGT. The length of the CDR3 is 16 residues. As DNA, the CDR3 is TGTGCCAGCAGTGAAGGGGGGACAGGGTGGTTCTACGAGCAGTACTTC. Amino acids: CASSEGGTGWFYEQYF.

The chain has TRBV2 and TRBJ1-4; TRBD1 matches at 7 bases. This CDR3 has 14 residues. Germline V gene lookup returns CDR1 SNHLY and CDR2 FYNNEI. Trimming took 6 bases from V and 8 from J; bases not matched to a gene: 9. The DNA of the CDR3 is TGTGCCAGCAGGGGACAGACTACAAGGGAAAAACTGTTTTTT. Its translation is CASRGQTTREKLFF.

V gene TRBV7-3 combines with J gene TRBJ2-1; TRBD2 matches at 8 bases. The CDR3 sequence is 16 residues long. Germline V gene data show CDR1 as SGHTA and CDR2 as FQGTGA. The junction had 8 bases not matched to a gene; V was cut back by 1 base and J by 6 bases. For the CDR3, the DNA is TGTGCCAGCAGCTTAATCGGGGGGGCTACAGGCAATGAGCAGTTCTTC. Translated: CASSLIGGATGNEQFF.

In its sample, this clone was seen a few times. V and J are TRBV27 and TRBJ2-5; a possible D gene is TRBD1 (6 bases). The CDR3 totals 14 residues. Trimming pared 2 bases from V and 2 bases from J, leaving 9 bases between. Germline loops: CDR1 MNHEY, CDR2 SMNVEV (reference sequence). In DNA, the CDR3 is TGTGCCAGCAGTTTAAGGACAGCTCAAGAGACCCAGTACTTC. It yields the protein CASSLRTAQETQYF.

The genes are TRBV5-1 and TRBJ1-1, with D tentatively TRBD1 (6 bases). Deletions cut 3 bases from V and 0 bases from J, with 9 bases between. Germline CDR1 SGHRS, CDR2 YFSETQ. The CDR3 contains 14 residues. The CDR3 loop is CASSYTGMNTEAFF. CDR3 DNA: TGCGCCAGCAGCTACACAGGGATGAACACTGAAGCTTTCTTT.

The rearrangement links TRBV5-8 to TRBJ2-2; weak D call: TRBD1 (7 bases). Trimming removed 6 bases at V and 0 bases at J, with 21 bases between. Germline assignment: CDR1 SGHTS and CDR2 YDEGEE. The CDR3 sequence is 18 residues long. DNA for the CDR3: TGTGCCAGCAAACGGGGCGGAGGGGGGACAGCGAACACCGGGGAGCTGTTTTTT. Its protein is CASKRGGGGTANTGELFF.

The gene calls are TRBV27 and TRBJ2-1; 8 bases are shared with TRBD2. Germline-derived CDR1 and CDR2 are MNHEY and SMNVEV (reference sequence). V lost 2 bases to trimming and J lost 3 bases; unmatched junction nucleotides: 0. The CDR3 covers 14 residues. Here the CDR3 DNA reads TGTGCCAGCAGTTTAAGCGGGGGCTACAATGAGCAGTTCTTC. It is translated as CASSLSGGYNEQFF.

This clone was recorded a few times. This rearrangement joins TRBV25-1 to TRBJ2-7; 7 positions match TRBD1. The CDR3 sequence is 14 residues long. The V gene's germline CDR1 is MGHDK and CDR2 SYGVNS. V shed 5 bases and J 1 base; nucleotides not matched to a gene: 5. Written as DNA, the CDR3 is TGTGCCAGCAGTCGACAGGGATCGTCCTACGAGCAGTACTTC. It encodes CASSRQGSSYEQYF.

This clone has a single count. The chain joins TRBV2 to TRBJ2-2; 14 nucleotides match TRBD2. J was trimmed by 3 bases and V by 0 bases; bases with no gene match: 12. The CDR3 is 21 amino acids. Germline CDR1 reads SNHLY; CDR2 reads FYNNEI. The CDR3 coding sequence is TGTGCCAGCAGTGAAGCGGGACCCGGACTAGCGGGGGGTGGGCACACCGGGGAGCTGTTTTTT. As protein: CASSEAGPGLAGGGHTGELFF.

The chain has TRBV2 and TRBJ2-7, with D perhaps matching TRBD1 (6 bases). Between the trimmed V and J ends, which lost 4 bases and 4 bases, there was a span of 11 bases. Germline values: CDR1 SNHLY, CDR2 FYNNEI. CDR3 size: 13 residues. The CDR3 DNA sequence: TGTGCCAGCAGTGGTACAGGGTATTACGAGCAGTACTTC. It yields the protein CASSGTGYYEQYF.

The chain uses TRBV5-4 and TRBJ1-2; D perhaps matches TRBD1 (5 bases). CDR1 and CDR2 (germline): SGHNT, YYREEE (reference sequence). The CDR3 totals 13 residues. V was trimmed by 4 bases and J by 4 bases, leaving 11 bases between them. In nucleotides, the CDR3 is TGTGCCAGCAGCCCTCCCGGGGGCTATGGCTACACCTTC. Protein product: CASSPPGGYGYTF.

The chain recombines TRBV12-5 with TRBJ1-1; unclear D gene. This CDR3 is 15 amino acids long. The germline CDR1 and CDR2 sequences are LGHNT and FRNRAP. The V end lost 5 bases, the J end lost 0 bases, and 13 bases lay between the germline ends. The CDR3 sequence: CASGPPRSMNTEAFF. The CDR3 nucleotides read TGTGCTAGTGGTCCCCCTAGGTCAATGAACACTGAAGCTTTCTTT.

The chain combines TRBV18 with TRBJ1-2; 9 bases line up with TRBD1. CDR1 KGHSH and CDR2 LQKENI come from the germline V gene. The CDR3 extends over 14 amino acids. V was pared by 1 base and J by 6 bases, with 3 bases of the junction left unmatched. Written as DNA, the CDR3 is TGTGCCAGCTCACCACGGGACAGGGACCATGGCTACACCTTC. This sequence encodes CASSPRDRDHGYTF.

J is TRBJ2-1 and V is TRBV7-8; a weak D match, TRBD2 (5 bases). CDR3 length equals 15 residues. Germline CDR1 and CDR2: SGHVS and FQNEAQ. V lost 5 bases and J lost 0, with 11 bases in between. The chain's CDR3 is CASSPQRSSYNEQFF. CDR3 sequence (DNA): TGTGCCAGCAGCCCCCAGCGGAGCTCCTACAATGAGCAGTTCTTC. Variable domain in full (rest from reference TRBV7-8 and TRBJ2-1): GAGVSQSPRYKVAKRGQDVALRCDPISGHVSLFWYQQALGQGPEFLTYFQNEAQLDKSGLPSDRFFAERPEGSVSTLKIQRTQQEDSAVYLCASSPQRSSYNEQFFGPGTRLTVL.

The rearrangement joins TRBV7-2 to TRBJ2-3; 8 positions match TRBD2. Looked up from germline, CDR1 is SGHTA and CDR2 is FQGNSA. The CDR3 spans 15 residues. J lost 4 bases, V lost 1 base, and 4 bases had no gene match. The CDR3 sequence: CASSLGPGGADTQYF. CDR3 nucleotide sequence: TGTGCCAGCAGCTTAGGACCCGGGGGGGCAGATACGCAGTATTTT.

The chain combines TRBV30 with TRBJ1-2; D call uncertain. V lost 0 bases and J 4 bases, leaving 9 bases between the germline ends. From germline, CDR1 is GTSNPN and CDR2 SVGIG (reference sequence). This CDR3 has 13 amino acids. The DNA of the CDR3 is TGTGCCTGGAGTGTTGGGCAGAGCTATGGCTACACCTTC. Translating it yields CAWSVGQSYGYTF.